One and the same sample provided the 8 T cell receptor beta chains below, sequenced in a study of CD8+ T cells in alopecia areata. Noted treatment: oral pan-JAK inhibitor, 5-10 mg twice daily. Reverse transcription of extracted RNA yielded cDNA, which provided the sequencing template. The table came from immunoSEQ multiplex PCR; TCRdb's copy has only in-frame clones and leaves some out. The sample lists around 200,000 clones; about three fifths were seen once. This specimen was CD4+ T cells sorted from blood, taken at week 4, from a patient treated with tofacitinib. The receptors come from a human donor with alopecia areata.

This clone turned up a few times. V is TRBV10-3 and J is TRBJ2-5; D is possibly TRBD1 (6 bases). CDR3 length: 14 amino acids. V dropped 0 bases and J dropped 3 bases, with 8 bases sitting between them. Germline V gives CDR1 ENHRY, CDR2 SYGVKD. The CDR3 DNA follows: TGTGCCATCAGTGAGTCCCAGGGGAAAGAGACCCAGTACTTC. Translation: CAISESQGKETQYF.

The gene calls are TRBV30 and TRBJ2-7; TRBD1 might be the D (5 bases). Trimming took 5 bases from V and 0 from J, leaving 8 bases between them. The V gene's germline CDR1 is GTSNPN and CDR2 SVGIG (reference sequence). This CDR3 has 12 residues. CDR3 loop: CAWGANSYEQYF. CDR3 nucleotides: TGTGCCTGGGGGGCAAACTCCTACGAGCAGTACTTC.

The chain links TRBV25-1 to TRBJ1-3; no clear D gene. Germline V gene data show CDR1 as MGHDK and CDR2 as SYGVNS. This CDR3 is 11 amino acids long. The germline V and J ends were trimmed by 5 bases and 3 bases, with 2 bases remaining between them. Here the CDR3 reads CASSSGNTIYF. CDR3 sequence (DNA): TGTGCCAGCAGTAGTGGAAACACCATATATTTT. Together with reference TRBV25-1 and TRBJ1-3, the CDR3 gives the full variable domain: EADIYQTPRYLVIGTGKKITLECSQTMGHDKMYWYQQDPGMELHLIHYSYGVNSTEKGDLSSESTVSRIRTEHFPLTLESARPSHTSQYLCASSSGNTIYFGEGSWLTVV.

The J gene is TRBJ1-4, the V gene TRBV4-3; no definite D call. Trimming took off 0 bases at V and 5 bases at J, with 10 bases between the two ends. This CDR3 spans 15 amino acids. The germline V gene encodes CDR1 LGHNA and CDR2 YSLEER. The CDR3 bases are TGCGCCAGCAGCCAAGATCGGATCCGGAATGAAAAACTGTTTTTT. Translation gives CASSQDRIRNEKLFF.

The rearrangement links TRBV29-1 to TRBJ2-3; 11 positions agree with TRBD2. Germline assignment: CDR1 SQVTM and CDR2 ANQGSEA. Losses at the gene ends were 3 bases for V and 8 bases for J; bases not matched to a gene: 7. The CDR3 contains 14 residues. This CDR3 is CSVDTSGGSGTQYF. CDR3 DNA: TGCAGCGTTGACACTAGCGGGGGCTCCGGTACGCAGTATTTT.

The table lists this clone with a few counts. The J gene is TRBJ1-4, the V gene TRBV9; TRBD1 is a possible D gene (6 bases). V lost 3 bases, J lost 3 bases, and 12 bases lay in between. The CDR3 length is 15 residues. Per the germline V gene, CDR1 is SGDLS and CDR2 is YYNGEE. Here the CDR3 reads CASSASTGPNEKLFF. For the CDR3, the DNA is TGTGCCAGCAGCGCCTCGACAGGTCCTAATGAAAAACTGTTTTTT.

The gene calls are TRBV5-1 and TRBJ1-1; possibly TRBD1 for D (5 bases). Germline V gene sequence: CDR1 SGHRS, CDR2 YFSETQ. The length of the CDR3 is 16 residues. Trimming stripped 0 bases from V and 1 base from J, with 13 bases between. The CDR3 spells CASSLAPGPPNTEAFF. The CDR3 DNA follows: TGCGCCAGCAGCTTGGCCCCAGGGCCCCCGAACACTGAAGCTTTCTTT. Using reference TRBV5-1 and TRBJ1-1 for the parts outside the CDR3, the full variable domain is KAGVTQTPRYLIKTRGQQVTLSCSPISGHRSVSWYQQTPGQGLQFLFEYFSETQRNKGNFPGRFSGRQFSNSRSEMNVSTLELGDSALYLCASSLAPGPPNTEAFFGQGTRLTVV.

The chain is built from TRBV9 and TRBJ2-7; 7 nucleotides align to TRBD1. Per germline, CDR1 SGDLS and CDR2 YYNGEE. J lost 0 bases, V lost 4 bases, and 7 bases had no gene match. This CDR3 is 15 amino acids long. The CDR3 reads CASSSRTGSSYEQYF. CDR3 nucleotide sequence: TGTGCCAGCAGCTCCCGGACAGGAAGCTCCTACGAGCAGTACTTC. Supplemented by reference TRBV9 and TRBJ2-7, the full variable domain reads DSGVTQTPKHLITATGQRVTLRCSPRSGDLSVYWYQQSLDQGLQFLIQYYNGEERAKGNILERFSAQQFPDLHSELNLSSLELGDSALYFCASSSRTGSSYEQYFGPGTRLTVT.